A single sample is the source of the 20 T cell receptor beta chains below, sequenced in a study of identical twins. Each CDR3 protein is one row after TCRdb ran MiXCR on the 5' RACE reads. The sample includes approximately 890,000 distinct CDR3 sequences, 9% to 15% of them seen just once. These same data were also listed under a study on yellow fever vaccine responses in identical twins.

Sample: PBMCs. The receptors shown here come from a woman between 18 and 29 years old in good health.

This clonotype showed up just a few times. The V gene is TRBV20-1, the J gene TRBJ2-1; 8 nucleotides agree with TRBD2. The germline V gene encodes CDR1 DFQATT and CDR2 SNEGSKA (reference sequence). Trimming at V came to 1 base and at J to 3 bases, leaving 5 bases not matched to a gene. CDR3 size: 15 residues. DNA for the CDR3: TGCAGTGCTAGAGGAACTAGCGGATACTACAATGAGCAGTTCTTC. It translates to CSARGTSGYYNEQFF.

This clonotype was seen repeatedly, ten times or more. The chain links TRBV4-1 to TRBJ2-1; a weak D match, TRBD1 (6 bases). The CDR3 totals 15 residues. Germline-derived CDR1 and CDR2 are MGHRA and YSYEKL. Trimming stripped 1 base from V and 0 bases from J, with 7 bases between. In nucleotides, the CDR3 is TGCGCCAGCAGCCAAGGAGGGGGCTCCTACAATGAGCAGTTCTTC. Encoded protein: CASSQGGGSYNEQFF.

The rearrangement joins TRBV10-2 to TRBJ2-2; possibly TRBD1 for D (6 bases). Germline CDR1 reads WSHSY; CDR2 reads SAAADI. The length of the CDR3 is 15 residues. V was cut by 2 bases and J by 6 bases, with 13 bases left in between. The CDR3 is CASSERSKGAGELFF. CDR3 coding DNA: TGCGCCAGCAGTGAGAGGTCGAAGGGGGCCGGGGAGCTGTTTTTT.

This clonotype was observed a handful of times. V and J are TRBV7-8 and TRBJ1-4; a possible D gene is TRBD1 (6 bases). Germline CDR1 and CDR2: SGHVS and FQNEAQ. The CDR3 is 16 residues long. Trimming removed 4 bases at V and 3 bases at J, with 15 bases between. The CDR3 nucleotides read TGTGCCAGCAGCTCCGAACAGGGCACGGCTAATGAAAAACTGTTTTTT. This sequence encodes CASSSEQGTANEKLFF.

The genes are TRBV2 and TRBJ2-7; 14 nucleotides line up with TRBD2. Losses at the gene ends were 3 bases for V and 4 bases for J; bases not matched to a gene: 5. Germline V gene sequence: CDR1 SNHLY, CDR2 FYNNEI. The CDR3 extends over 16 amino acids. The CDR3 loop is CASSEVGTSGSYEQYF. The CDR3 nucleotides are TGTGCCAGCAGTGAGGTTGGGACTAGCGGGAGTTACGAGCAGTACTTC.

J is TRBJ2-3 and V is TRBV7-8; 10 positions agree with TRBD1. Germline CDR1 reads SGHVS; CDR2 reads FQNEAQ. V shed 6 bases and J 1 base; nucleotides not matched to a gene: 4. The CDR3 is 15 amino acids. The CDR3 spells CASRFGTGGTDTQYF. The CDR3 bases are TGTGCCAGCAGGTTCGGGACAGGGGGCACAGATACGCAGTATTTT. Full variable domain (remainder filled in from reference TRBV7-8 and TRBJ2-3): GAGVSQSPRYKVAKRGQDVALRCDPISGHVSLFWYQQALGQGPEFLTYFQNEAQLDKSGLPSDRFFAERPEGSVSTLKIQRTQQEDSAVYLCASRFGTGGTDTQYFGPGTRLTVL.

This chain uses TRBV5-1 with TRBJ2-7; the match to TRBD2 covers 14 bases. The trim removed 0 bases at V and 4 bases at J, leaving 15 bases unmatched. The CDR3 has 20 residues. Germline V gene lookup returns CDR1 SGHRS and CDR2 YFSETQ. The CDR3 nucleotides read TGCGCCAGCAGCTTGGCCCGACCAGGGACTAGCGGGAGTTTACCTTACGAGCAGTACTTC. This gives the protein CASSLARPGTSGSLPYEQYF. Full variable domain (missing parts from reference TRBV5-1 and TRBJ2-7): KAGVTQTPRYLIKTRGQQVTLSCSPISGHRSVSWYQQTPGQGLQFLFEYFSETQRNKGNFPGRFSGRQFSNSRSEMNVSTLELGDSALYLCASSLARPGTSGSLPYEQYFGPGTRLTVT.

The CDR3 bases are TGTGCCAGCAGCTTATGGGCGGGAGGCTCCTACAATGAGCAGTTCTTC. This gives the protein CASSLWAGGSYNEQFF. This chain uses TRBV7-9 with TRBJ2-1, with 8 positions matching TRBD2. V lost 2 bases to trimming and J lost 0 bases; unmatched junction nucleotides: 3. Germline CDR1 and CDR2: SEHNR and FQNEAQ (reference sequence). The CDR3 has 16 amino acids.

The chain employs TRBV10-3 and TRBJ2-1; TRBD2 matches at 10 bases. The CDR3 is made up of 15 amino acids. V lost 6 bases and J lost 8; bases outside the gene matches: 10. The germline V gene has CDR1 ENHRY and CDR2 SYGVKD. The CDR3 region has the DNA TGTGCCATCAGCGGGACCGGGACTAGCGACCATGAGCAGTTCTTC. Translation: CAISGTGTSDHEQFF.

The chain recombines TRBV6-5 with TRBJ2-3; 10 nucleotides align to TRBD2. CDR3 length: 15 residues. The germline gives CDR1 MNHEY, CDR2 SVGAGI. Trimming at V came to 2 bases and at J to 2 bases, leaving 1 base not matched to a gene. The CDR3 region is CASSYLAGDTDTQYF. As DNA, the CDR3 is TGTGCCAGCAGTTACCTAGCGGGAGACACAGATACGCAGTATTTT.

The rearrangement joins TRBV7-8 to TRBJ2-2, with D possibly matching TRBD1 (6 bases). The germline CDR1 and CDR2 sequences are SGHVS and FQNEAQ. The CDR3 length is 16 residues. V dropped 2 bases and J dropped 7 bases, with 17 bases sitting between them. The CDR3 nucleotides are TGTGCCAGCAGCTTAACTGAACAGGGTTGGATCGGGGAGCTGTTTTTT. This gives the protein CASSLTEQGWIGELFF.

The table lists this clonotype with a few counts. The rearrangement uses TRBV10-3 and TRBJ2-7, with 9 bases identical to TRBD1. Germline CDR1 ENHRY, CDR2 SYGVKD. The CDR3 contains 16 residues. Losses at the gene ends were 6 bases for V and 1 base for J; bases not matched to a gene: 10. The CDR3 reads CAIRTTWTGASYEQYF. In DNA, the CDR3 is TGTGCCATCAGGACGACATGGACAGGGGCTTCCTACGAGCAGTACTTC.

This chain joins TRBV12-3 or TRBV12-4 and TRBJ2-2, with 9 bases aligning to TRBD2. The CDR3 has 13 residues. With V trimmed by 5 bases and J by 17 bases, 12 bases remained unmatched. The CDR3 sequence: CASSQTSGGVGFF. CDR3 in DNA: TGTGCCAGCAGTCAGACTAGCGGAGGCGTTGGCTTTTTT.

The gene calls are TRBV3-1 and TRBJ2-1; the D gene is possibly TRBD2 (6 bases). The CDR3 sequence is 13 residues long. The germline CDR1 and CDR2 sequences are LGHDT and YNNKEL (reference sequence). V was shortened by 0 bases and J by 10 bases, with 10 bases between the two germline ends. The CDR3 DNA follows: TGTGCCAGCAGCCAAGAGGGAGGTTGGGAGCAGTTCTTC. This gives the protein CASSQEGGWEQFF.

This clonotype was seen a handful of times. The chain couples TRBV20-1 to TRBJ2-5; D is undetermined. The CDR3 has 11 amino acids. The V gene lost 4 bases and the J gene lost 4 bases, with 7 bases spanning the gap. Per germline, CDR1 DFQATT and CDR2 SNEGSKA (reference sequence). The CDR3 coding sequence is TGCAGTGCTACTTATGGAGAGACCCAGTACTTC. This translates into CSATYGETQYF.

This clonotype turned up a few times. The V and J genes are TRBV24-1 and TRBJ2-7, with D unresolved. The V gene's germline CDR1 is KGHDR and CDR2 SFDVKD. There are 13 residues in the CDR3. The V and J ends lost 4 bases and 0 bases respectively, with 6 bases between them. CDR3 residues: CATSDAYSYEQYF. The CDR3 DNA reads TGTGCCACCAGTGACGCCTACTCCTACGAGCAGTACTTC.

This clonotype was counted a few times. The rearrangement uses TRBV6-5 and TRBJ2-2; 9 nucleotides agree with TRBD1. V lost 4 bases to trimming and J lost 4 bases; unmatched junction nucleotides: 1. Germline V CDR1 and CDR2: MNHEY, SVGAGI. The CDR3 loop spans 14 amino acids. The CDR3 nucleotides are TGTGCCAGCAGTTGGACAGGGGTCACCGGGGAGCTGTTTTTT. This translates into CASSWTGVTGELFF.

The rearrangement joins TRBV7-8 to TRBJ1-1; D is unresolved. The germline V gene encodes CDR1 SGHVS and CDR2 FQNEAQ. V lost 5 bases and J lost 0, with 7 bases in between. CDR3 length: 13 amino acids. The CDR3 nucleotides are TGTGCCAGCAGCCAACACCTGAACACTGAAGCTTTCTTT. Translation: CASSQHLNTEAFF. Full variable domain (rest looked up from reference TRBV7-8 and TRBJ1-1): GAGVSQSPRYKVAKRGQDVALRCDPISGHVSLFWYQQALGQGPEFLTYFQNEAQLDKSGLPSDRFFAERPEGSVSTLKIQRTQQEDSAVYLCASSQHLNTEAFFGQGTRLTVV.

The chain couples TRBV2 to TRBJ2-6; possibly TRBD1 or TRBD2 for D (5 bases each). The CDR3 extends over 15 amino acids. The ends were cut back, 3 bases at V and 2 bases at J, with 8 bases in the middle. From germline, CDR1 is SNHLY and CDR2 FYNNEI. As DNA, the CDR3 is TGTGCCAGCAGTGAGAGGGGTCCTGGGGCCAACGTCCTGACTTTC. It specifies CASSERGPGANVLTF.

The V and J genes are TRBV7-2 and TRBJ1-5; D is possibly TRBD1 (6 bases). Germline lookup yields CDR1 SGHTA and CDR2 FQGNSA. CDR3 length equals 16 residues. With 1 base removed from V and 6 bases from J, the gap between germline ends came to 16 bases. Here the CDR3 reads CASSLVGGGNLQPQHF. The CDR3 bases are TGTGCCAGCAGCTTAGTAGGGGGGGGGAACCTTCAGCCCCAGCATTTT.